What follows are 27 T cell receptor beta chains derived from one specimen sequenced in a study of T cells in localized non-small cell lung cancer. Some clones are missing from TCRdb's copy, which holds only in-frame ones; the method was immunoSEQ multiplex PCR. The sample contains 26,000 or so clones, about nine tenths of which appear only once. The sequenced sample was peripheral blood, obtained before any cancer treatment. The receptor source for this set is a male donor older than 55 with stage I lung adenocarcinoma.

The V gene is TRBV18, the J gene TRBJ2-7, with TRBD2 as a possible D gene (5 bases). CDR3 size: 14 residues. CDR1 is KGHSH and CDR2 is LQKENI in the germline V gene. V gave up 3 bases and J gave up 3 bases, with 12 bases separating them. The CDR3 reads CASSPPEGFYEQYF. CDR3 nucleotide sequence: TGTGCCAGCTCACCCCCTGAGGGTTTCTACGAGCAGTACTTC.

The chain carries TRBV7-7 and TRBJ1-2, with D possibly matching TRBD1 (6 bases). The ends were cut back, 1 base at V and 9 bases at J, with 15 bases in the middle. The germline V gene has CDR1 SSHAT and CDR2 FNYEAQ (reference sequence). The CDR3 sequence is 14 residues long. The CDR3 reads CASSLGDGGGRYTF. The CDR3, as DNA: TGTGCCAGCAGCTTAGGTGATGGAGGGGGACGCTACACCTTC.

The chain combines TRBV6-6 with TRBJ2-1, with 9 nucleotides matching TRBD1. Trimming cost V 4 bases and J 4 bases; bases outside gene matches: 8. The CDR3 totals 16 residues. Looked up from germline, CDR1 is MNHNY and CDR2 is SVGAGI (reference sequence). CDR3 sequence (DNA): TGTGCCAGCAGTTCTACCGGGACAGGGACATACAATGAGCAGTTCTTC. Translation: CASSSTGTGTYNEQFF.

This chain joins TRBV2 and TRBJ1-4, with D unresolved. Germline V gives CDR1 SNHLY, CDR2 FYNNEI. V dropped 3 bases and J dropped 0 bases, with 8 bases sitting between them. The CDR3 length is 15 residues. As DNA, the CDR3 is TGTGCCAGCAGTGAGGGGATTGCAACTAATGAAAAACTGTTTTTT. Protein product: CASSEGIATNEKLFF.

The chain carries TRBV5-6 and TRBJ2-2; the match to TRBD1 covers 7 bases. There are 16 residues in the CDR3. Trimming took 2 bases from V and 2 from J; bases not matched to a gene: 6. The germline gives CDR1 SGHDT, CDR2 YYEEEE. Written as DNA, the CDR3 is TGTGCCAGCAGCTTTTGGACAGGAGGTAACACCGGGGAGCTGTTTTTT. Protein product: CASSFWTGGNTGELFF.

V is TRBV7-6 and J is TRBJ2-5, with D possibly matching TRBD2 (5 bases). V lost 1 base and J 0 bases, leaving 9 bases between the germline ends. The length of the CDR3 is 15 residues. From germline, CDR1 is SGHVS and CDR2 FNYEAQ. The CDR3 region is CASSLEERYQETQYF. The CDR3 DNA reads TGTGCCAGCAGCTTAGAGGAGCGGTACCAAGAGACCCAGTACTTC. Drawing the rest from reference TRBV7-6 and TRBJ2-5, the complete variable domain is GAGVSQSPRYKVTKRGQDVALRCDPISGHVSLYWYRQALGQGPEFLTYFNYEAQQDKSGLPNDRFSAERPEGSISTLTIQRTEQRDSAMYRCASSLEERYQETQYFGPGTRLLVL.

The chain carries TRBV5-6 and TRBJ2-2; the D is unclear. V was trimmed by 0 bases and J by 3 bases, leaving 3 bases between them. In germline, CDR1 is SGHDT, CDR2 YYEEEE. There are 13 residues in the CDR3. CDR3 DNA sequence: TGTGCCAGCAGCTTGGGATACACCGGGGAGCTGTTTTTT. It codes for CASSLGYTGELFF. The variable domain in full, with the rest retrieved from reference TRBV5-6 and TRBJ2-2, is DAGVTQSPTHLIKTRGQQVTLRCSPKSGHDTVSWYQQALGQGPQFIFQYYEEEERQRGNFPDRFSGHQFPNYSSELNVNALLLGDSALYLCASSLGYTGELFFGEGSRLTVL.

This chain joins TRBV18 and TRBJ1-2; 8 positions match TRBD1. The length of the CDR3 is 16 residues. V shed 2 bases and J 5 bases; nucleotides not matched to a gene: 10. Germline lookup yields CDR1 KGHSH and CDR2 LQKENI. CDR3 protein: CASSPKMWGQEYGYTF. CDR3 DNA sequence: TGTGCCAGCTCACCAAAAATGTGGGGACAGGAATATGGCTACACCTTC. The full variable domain, its missing parts supplied by reference TRBV18 and TRBJ1-2, is NAGVMQNPRHLVRRRGQEARLRCSPMKGHSHVYWYRQLPEEGLKFMVYLQKENIIDESGMPKERFSAEFPKEGPSILRIQQVVRGDSAAYFCASSPKMWGQEYGYTFGSGTRLTVV.

The chain employs TRBV27 and TRBJ1-6, with D possibly matching TRBD1 (5 bases). Per the germline V gene, CDR1 is MNHEY and CDR2 is SMNVEV (reference sequence). CDR3 length: 14 amino acids. Between the trimmed V and J ends, which lost 5 bases and 8 bases, there was a span of 13 bases. CDR3 sequence reads: CASSLDRRDSPLHF. CDR3 nucleotides: TGTGCCAGCAGTCTCGACAGACGGGATTCACCCCTCCACTTT.

The chain couples TRBV6-5 to TRBJ1-1; the D is unclear. Germline values: CDR1 MNHEY, CDR2 SVGAGI. The CDR3 runs to 13 residues. Trimming removed 6 bases at V and 1 base at J, with 9 bases between. The CDR3 DNA follows: TGTGCCAGCAGGCAGACTAGGAACACTGAAGCTTTCTTT. Residues: CASRQTRNTEAFF.

This clone occurred once. This sequence joins TRBV10-3 and TRBJ1-6; no definite D call. CDR3 size: 17 residues. Per germline, CDR1 ENHRY and CDR2 SYGVKD. The V end was cut by 4 bases, the J end by 2 bases, with 15 bases between. This CDR3 reads CAISAWPPGPYNSPLHF. The CDR3 coding sequence is TGTGCCATCAGTGCTTGGCCTCCGGGCCCCTATAATTCACCCCTCCACTTT.

The V and J genes are TRBV10-3 and TRBJ2-1, with 8 bases fitting TRBD2. J gave up 0 bases and V 5 bases, and 3 bases lay outside the gene matches. The V gene's germline CDR1 is ENHRY and CDR2 SYGVKD. The CDR3 runs 15 residues. The CDR3 DNA is TGTGCCATCAGTTCAAGCGGGGGCTCCTACAATGAGCAGTTCTTC. The encoded protein is CAISSSGGSYNEQFF.

The gene calls are TRBV9 and TRBJ2-7; D gene ambiguous. Looked up from germline, CDR1 is SGDLS and CDR2 is YYNGEE. CDR3 size: 15 residues. The germline V and J ends were trimmed by 0 bases and 5 bases, with 15 bases remaining between them. The CDR3 bases are TGTGCCAGCAGCGTAGCTCAATTGTCCGGAGACGAGCAGTACTTC. Amino acids: CASSVAQLSGDEQYF. The full variable domain, completed using reference TRBV9 and TRBJ2-7, is DSGVTQTPKHLITATGQRVTLRCSPRSGDLSVYWYQQSLDQGLQFLIQYYNGEERAKGNILERFSAQQFPDLHSELNLSSLELGDSALYFCASSVAQLSGDEQYFGPGTRLTVT.

CDR3 protein: CASSLPDRIHYGYTF. The CDR3 DNA follows: TGTGCCAGCAGTTTACCGGACAGGATCCACTATGGCTACACCTTC. This rearrangement joins TRBV28 to TRBJ1-2; 7 bases map to TRBD1. The germline V gene has CDR1 MDHEN and CDR2 SYDVKM. The trim removed 2 bases at V and 3 bases at J, leaving 6 bases unmatched. This CDR3 is built from 15 residues.

This clone is termed medium-sized. This chain links TRBV7-2 with TRBJ1-5; D unresolved. V lost 3 bases and J 5 bases, leaving 5 bases between the germline ends. This CDR3 contains 12 residues. Germline CDR1 SGHTA, CDR2 FQGNSA. For the CDR3, the DNA is TGTGCCAGCAGCTTCTCTCATCAGCCCCAGCATTTT. Its translation: CASSFSHQPQHF.

The chain is built from TRBV27 and TRBJ1-2; tentative D call: TRBD1 (5 bases). CDR1 MNHEY and CDR2 SMNVEV come from the germline V gene (reference sequence). The CDR3 extends over 13 amino acids. Trimming cost V 8 bases and J 6 bases, with 16 bases left between them. CDR3 coding DNA: TGTGCCAGCCGAAGGGGTGGGGATAATGGCTACACCTTC. Encoded protein: CASRRGGDNGYTF.

The V and J genes are TRBV6-5 and TRBJ1-5; D is perhaps TRBD1 (5 bases). Germline assignment: CDR1 MNHEY and CDR2 SVGAGI. V was pared by 7 bases and J by 7 bases, with 20 bases between. The CDR3 extends over 15 amino acids. The CDR3 DNA is TGTGCCAGCAACCCCGGGGCAGGCCGGGGGCAGCCCCAGCATTTT. Residues: CASNPGAGRGQPQHF.

The sample holds a few counts of this clone. The chain combines TRBV30 with TRBJ1-5; 7 bases fit TRBD1. V was pared by 1 base and J by 6 bases, with 6 bases of the junction left unmatched. Germline V CDR1 and CDR2: GTSNPN, SVGIG (reference sequence). The CDR3 is 14 residues long. The CDR3: CAWSAFGDSQPQHF. In nucleotides, the CDR3 is TGTGCCTGGAGTGCTTTTGGGGACAGTCAGCCCCAGCATTTT.

The CDR3 DNA sequence: TGTGCCAGTAGTCCCAACCGAAAAGGGGGCACTGAAGCTTTCTTT. Protein sequence: CASSPNRKGGTEAFF. The genes are TRBV19 and TRBJ1-1; maybe TRBD1 (6 bases). The germline V and J ends were trimmed by 5 bases and 4 bases, with 17 bases remaining between them. The CDR3 contains 15 residues. Germline V lookup: CDR1 LNHDA, CDR2 SQIVND (reference sequence).

By share, this clone ranks as large. The chain joins TRBV19 to TRBJ1-1; tentative D call: TRBD1 (5 bases). V gave up 6 bases and J gave up 8 bases, with 13 bases separating them. The CDR3 runs 12 residues. Looked up from germline, CDR1 is LNHDA and CDR2 is SQIVND (reference sequence). This CDR3 reads CASREGQTEAFF. CDR3 coding DNA: TGTGCCAGTAGGGAGGGGCAGACCGAAGCTTTCTTT.

The genes are TRBV5-4 and TRBJ2-7; 10 bases are a match to TRBD2. CDR1 and CDR2 from the germline V gene are SGHNT and YYREEE (reference sequence). This CDR3 has 13 residues. The ends lost 4 bases at V and 2 bases at J; junction bases unmatched: 0. In DNA, the CDR3 is TGTGCCAGCAGCACTAGCGGGGCCTACGAGCAGTACTTC. Translating it yields CASSTSGAYEQYF.

The CDR3 DNA sequence: TGTGCCAGCGCGTTGGACTTCACAGATACGCAGTATTTT. This codes for CASALDFTDTQYF. The chain uses TRBV2 and TRBJ2-3, with D possibly TRBD2 on 5 matching bases. The V end lost 8 bases, the J end lost 2 bases, and 11 bases lay between the germline ends. The CDR3 contains 13 residues. Per the germline V gene, CDR1 is SNHLY and CDR2 is FYNNEI.

The rearrangement uses TRBV19 and TRBJ1-5; 8 positions match TRBD1. This CDR3 has 15 residues. Unmatched junction bases numbered 10, after V lost 9 bases and J lost 3 bases. Germline assignment: CDR1 LNHDA and CDR2 SQIVND (reference sequence). For the CDR3, the DNA is TGTGCCAGCGCCGACAGGGGTATGTCCAATCAGCCCCAGCATTTT. This encodes CASADRGMSNQPQHF.

This clone was seen a handful of times. V is TRBV2 and J is TRBJ1-5, with 9 positions matching TRBD1. V shed 7 bases, J shed 5 bases, and the junction held 3 bases outside the gene matches. The length of the CDR3 is 13 residues. Germline assignment: CDR1 SNHLY and CDR2 FYNNEI. The CDR3: CASTGTGHQPQHF. In DNA, the CDR3 is TGTGCCAGCACGGGGACAGGGCATCAGCCCCAGCATTTT.

The rearrangement joins TRBV2 to TRBJ1-5, with 10 bases identical to TRBD1. The V gene end was trimmed by 6 bases and the J gene end by 2 bases; junction bases not matched to a gene: 1. CDR3 length: 14 amino acids. From germline, CDR1 is SNHLY and CDR2 FYNNEI. The CDR3 here is CASSGTGGNQPQHF. CDR3 nucleotide sequence: TGTGCCAGCAGCGGGACAGGGGGCAATCAGCCCCAGCATTTT.

In regard to this clone: Other DNA sequences in this specimen translate into the identical CDR3. V and J are TRBV6-4 and TRBJ1-1, with TRBD1 identical over 7 bases. Germline assignment: CDR1 MRHNA and CDR2 SNTAGT. J was trimmed by 6 bases and V by 6 bases; bases with no gene match: 7. There are 13 residues in the CDR3. The CDR3 reads CASRRQGSPEAFF. The DNA for the CDR3 is TGTGCCAGCAGGCGACAGGGATCCCCTGAAGCTTTCTTT.

The chain recombines TRBV18 with TRBJ2-3; a weak D match, TRBD1 (5 bases). V was pared by 6 bases and J by 2 bases, with 18 bases between. Germline V gives CDR1 KGHSH, CDR2 LQKENI. The CDR3 extends over 16 amino acids. The CDR3: CASSEQRQGSTDTQYF. CDR3 DNA: TGTGCCAGCTCCGAGCAGAGGCAGGGATCCACAGATACGCAGTATTTT.